This TCR beta chain was observed in a study of shared clonotypes between healthy human individuals. Division of CD4+ cells produced a CD45RA+ naive subset and a CD45RA-negative memory subset. Germline V gene sequence: CDR1 MNHNY, CDR2 SVGAGI (reference sequence). This CDR3 spans 15 amino acids. Trimming removed 6 bases from V and 9 bases from J; junction bases left unmatched: 13. The protocol was immunoSEQ multiplex PCR, while the TCRdb copy is restricted to in-frame clones and leaves out a portion. Among millions of clones, 95% were seen once, and the ten largest hold around 0.13%. Remarks on this clone: Its antigen is still unknown.

Findings and caveats of the study: Larger estimated richness was generally recorded for naive subsets relative to memory subsets. A handful of donors showed sharing of approximately 4.7% of naive CD4 clonotypes.

The origin of this receptor is a man aged 18 to 35 in good health. The J gene is TRBJ1-5, the V gene TRBV6-6, with 8 nucleotides matching TRBD1. The sequencing sample was made of naive CD4+ T cells sorted from blood. Described subset: CD45RA+ positively selected. The CDR3 DNA sequence: TGTGCCAGCAGAAGACTACAGGGGGAGAGGTTGCCCCAGCATTTT. As protein: CASRRLQGERLPQHF.